The sequence of this T cell receptor (beta chain) was determined in a study of cytomegalovirus exposure and HLA in healthy donors. Notes on the study in general: According to an earlier analysis, most TCR beta V segments yielded productive rearrangements about 87% or about 30% of the time. Among immune exposure information, only CMV serostatus was available. Presence/absence analyses treated sequencing depth as roughly uniform across donors.

A note on this clone: Its antigen remains unknown.

Germline V CDR1 and CDR2: LGHNA, YSLEER. CDR3 length equals 15 residues. Deletions cut 1 base from V and 4 bases from J, with 13 bases between. PCR was performed using 60 Vbeta and 13 Jbeta primers. Repertoires were generated with immunoSEQ multiplex PCR, while TCRdb's copy carries only in-frame clones and drops some. Of over 150,000 clones in the sample, around 75% were seen once. Sequenced: PBMCs. The gene calls are TRBV4-3 and TRBJ1-2, with a tentative D call TRBD1 (5 bases). The sequence was collected from a man aged 18 to 30 in good health and CMV-seronegative. DNA for the CDR3: TGCGCCAGCAGCCAAGGGGCACAGGCTAGCTATGGCTACACCTTC. Translating it yields CASSQGAQASYGYTF.